The present T cell receptor beta chain was sequenced within a study of post-analysis software for immune sequencing data. Study-level background: The disease courses spanned relapsing-remitting, secondary progressive and progressive-relapsing forms of multiple sclerosis.

About this clonotype itself: Its cognate antigen is unknown.

The library was made from cDNA and included unique molecular identifiers. Out of roughly 1 to 10 million T cells, about 500,000 cDNA molecules were generated. Each CDR3 protein gets one entry after TCRdb re-called the PCR reads with MiXCR. The data show about 430,000 distinct CDR3 sequences, 35% to 45% seen once. The CDR3 runs to 15 residues. V was clipped by 3 bases and J by 4 bases; unmatched bases: 4. Germline loops: CDR1 KGHSH, CDR2 LQKENI. Study observations and caveats: The five TRBV segments detected at higher frequency in patients than in controls included TRBV5-6, TRBV5-1 and TRBV20-1. Batch-mates among the samples co-clustered strongly by F measure.

The receptor's source is a girl aged 2 to 9 with multiple sclerosis. Material for sequencing was blood. V is TRBV18 and J is TRBJ1-4; TRBD1 matches 8 bases. The CDR3 DNA sequence: TGTGCCAGCTCACCGAGACAGGGGTATAATGAAAAACTGTTTTTT. It codes for CASSPRQGYNEKLFF.